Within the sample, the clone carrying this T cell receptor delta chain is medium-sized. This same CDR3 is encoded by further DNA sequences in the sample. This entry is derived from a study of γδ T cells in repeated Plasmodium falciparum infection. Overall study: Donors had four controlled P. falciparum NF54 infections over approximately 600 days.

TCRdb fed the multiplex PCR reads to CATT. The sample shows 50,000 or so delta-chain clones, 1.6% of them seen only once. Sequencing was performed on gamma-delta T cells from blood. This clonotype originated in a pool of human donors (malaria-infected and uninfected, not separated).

Here the CDR3 reads CALGERRKYDKLIF. CDR3 DNA: TGTGCTCTTGGGGAACGGCGTAAGTACGATAAACTCATCTTT. The chain joins TRDV1 to TRDJ1, with D unclear. This CDR3 is built from 14 residues. Germline CDR1 reads TSWWSYY; CDR2 reads QGS. Trimming removed 1 base from V and 4 bases from J, with 10 bases in between.